Each of the 30 T cell receptor beta chains below was sequenced from the same sample in a study of cytomegalovirus exposure and HLA in healthy donors. Primers included in the PCR were 60 Vbeta and 13 Jbeta primers. Sequencing was performed with immunoSEQ multiplex PCR; in TCRdb, only in-frame clones are kept and a portion is missing. The sample lists around 230,000 clones; roughly 79% were seen once. The sample comprised PBMCs. The source of these receptors is a male donor in good health and CMV-seronegative.

The J gene is TRBJ2-3, the V gene TRBV9; D is undetermined. The CDR3 contains 13 residues. Germline CDR1 reads SGDLS; CDR2 reads YYNGEE. Deletions cut 1 base from V and 6 bases from J, with 9 bases between. The CDR3 nucleotides are TGTGCCAGCAGCGTAAACGCTAGGGATACGCAGTATTTT. Residues: CASSVNARDTQYF.

With regard to this clone: Other DNA sequences in this specimen translate into the identical CDR3. The chain combines TRBV18 with TRBJ1-2, with a tentative D call TRBD1 (5 bases). CDR3 size: 12 residues. Per the germline V gene, CDR1 is KGHSH and CDR2 is LQKENI. The germline V and J ends were trimmed by 3 bases and 5 bases, with 7 bases remaining between them. CDR3 bases: TGTGCCAGCTCACCGGGGGGTTATGGCTACACCTTC. Translation: CASSPGGYGYTF.

The chain joins TRBV4-3 to TRBJ2-2, with a possible D match to TRBD1 (5 bases). CDR3 length equals 15 residues. Germline loops: CDR1 LGHNA, CDR2 YSLEER. Deletions cut 1 base from V and 2 bases from J, with 8 bases between. The CDR3, as DNA: TGCGCCAGCAGCCAAGGGACAAGTAACACCGGGGAGCTGTTTTTT. Its translation: CASSQGTSNTGELFF.

Only a few counts were recorded for this clone. This rearrangement joins TRBV5-1 to TRBJ1-1; D perhaps matches TRBD1 (6 bases). CDR1 SGHRS and CDR2 YFSETQ come from the germline V gene. The germline V and J ends were trimmed by 10 bases and 3 bases, with 16 bases remaining between them. The CDR3 runs to 13 residues. CDR3 DNA: TGCGCCGGCGGCGGGGGCCGTGACACTGAAGCTTTCTTT. This translates into CAGGGGRDTEAFF.

Turning to this clone: No conserved phenylalanine or tryptophan is present at the end of the CDR3, so a read error is the likely explanation. J is TRBJ1-2 and V is TRBV5-4; D gene uncertain. The CDR3 loop spans 12 amino acids. In germline, CDR1 is SGHNT, CDR2 YYREEE (reference sequence). The V end lost 2 bases, the J end lost 2 bases, and 4 bases lay between the germline ends. The DNA of the CDR3 is TGTGCCAGCAGCTTAGGAAACTATGGCTACACCTTA. Translated: CASSLGNYGYTL.

This clone was seen a handful of times. The chain recombines TRBV2 with TRBJ2-7; the D gene is possibly TRBD1 (5 bases). Germline CDR1 and CDR2: SNHLY and FYNNEI. The CDR3 spans 15 residues. V was cut by 3 bases and J by 0 bases, with 12 bases left in between. The CDR3: CASSDSADSSYEQYF. For the CDR3, the DNA is TGTGCCAGCAGTGATTCGGCCGACAGCTCCTACGAGCAGTACTTC.

In its sample, this clone was seen once. The V gene is TRBV7-3, the J gene TRBJ2-5; 7 positions agree with TRBD2. V gave up 5 bases and J gave up 7 bases; unmatched junction bases: 7. CDR3 length: 13 amino acids. The germline CDR1 and CDR2 sequences are SGHTA and FQGTGA. This CDR3 is CASSSGESTTQYF. The CDR3, as DNA: TGTGCCAGCAGCAGCGGGGAATCAACGACCCAGTACTTC. Full variable domain (missing parts from reference TRBV7-3 and TRBJ2-5): GAGVSQTPSNKVTEKGKYVELRCDPISGHTALYWYRQSLGQGPEFLIYFQGTGAADDSGLPNDRFFAVRPEGSVSTLKIQRTERGDSAVYLCASSSGESTTQYFGPGTRLLVL.

The CDR3 nucleotides are TGTGCCAGCAGCTTCAGAAGCAGGGTTGCAACTAATGAAAAACTGTTTTTT. Translating it yields CASSFRSRVATNEKLFF. V and J are TRBV7-2 and TRBJ1-4; D perhaps matches TRBD1 (5 bases). V lost 3 bases and J 0 bases, leaving 14 bases between the germline ends. Germline V gene sequence: CDR1 SGHTA, CDR2 FQGNSA. The CDR3 sequence is 17 residues long.

This chain links TRBV6-5 with TRBJ1-1; D gene unclear. This CDR3 comprises 12 residues. Germline lookup yields CDR1 MNHEY and CDR2 SVGAGI. With 5 bases removed from V and 2 bases from J, the gap between germline ends came to 6 bases. The CDR3: CASSLVNTEAFF. The CDR3 nucleotides are TGTGCCAGCAGTCTCGTAAACACTGAAGCTTTCTTT.

The rearrangement joins TRBV7-9 to TRBJ2-7, with D possibly matching TRBD2 (5 bases). The germline CDR1 and CDR2 sequences are SEHNR and FQNEAQ (reference sequence). V was trimmed by 1 base and J by 0 bases, leaving 10 bases between them. The CDR3 totals 15 residues. CDR3 coding DNA: TGTGCCAGCAGCTTAGATGAAGGGAGCTCCTACGAGCAGTACTTC. Protein product: CASSLDEGSSYEQYF.

The chain has TRBV27 and TRBJ2-5, with 8 bases identical to TRBD1. The CDR3 has 16 residues. Trimming at V came to 0 bases and at J to 4 bases, leaving 7 bases not matched to a gene. Per germline, CDR1 MNHEY and CDR2 SMNVEV (reference sequence). The CDR3 DNA is TGTGCCAGCAGTTTATCTCCTCAGGGGGCAGGAGAGACCCAGTACTTC. Encoded protein: CASSLSPQGAGETQYF.

CDR3 residues: CASSMLSGSTDTQYF. As DNA, the CDR3 is TGTGCCAGTAGTATGTTGAGCGGGAGCACAGATACGCAGTATTTT. V is TRBV19 and J is TRBJ2-3; D is perhaps TRBD2 (6 bases). Trimming left V 3 bases short and J 0 bases short, with 10 bases between. The CDR3 runs to 15 residues. Germline CDR1 is LNHDA and CDR2 is SQIVND (reference sequence).

The J gene is TRBJ2-2, the V gene TRBV29-1; tentative D call: TRBD1 (7 bases). Trimming left V 5 bases short and J 5 bases short, with 15 bases between. This CDR3 is built from 14 residues. Germline CDR1 and CDR2: SQVTM and ANQGSEA. CDR3: CSVRQGGETGELFF. CDR3 coding DNA: TGCAGCGTTCGACAGGGAGGAGAAACCGGGGAGCTGTTTTTT.

The table lists this clone with a count of one. The rearrangement joins TRBV4-2 to TRBJ1-4, with D possibly TRBD1 on 6 matching bases. Germline loops: CDR1 LGHNA, CDR2 YNFKEQ. Trimming removed 4 bases from V and 3 bases from J, with 9 bases in between. This CDR3 spans 14 amino acids. In nucleotides, the CDR3 is TGTGCCAGCAGCCGCACAGGGTCTAATGAAAAACTGTTTTTT. Residues: CASSRTGSNEKLFF.

This chain connects TRBV29-1 to TRBJ2-3, with 9 bases matching TRBD1. Germline CDR1 and CDR2: SQVTM and ANQGSEA. The V segment lost 6 bases and the J segment 2 bases; nucleotides outside the gene matches: 9. The CDR3 is 15 amino acids. DNA of the CDR3: TGCAGCGTAGGCTTGACAGGGGGAGACACAGATACGCAGTATTTT. Protein: CSVGLTGGDTDTQYF.

V and J are TRBV7-9 and TRBJ2-7, with D tentatively TRBD2 (7 bases). This CDR3 is built from 14 residues. Between the trimmed V and J ends, which lost 5 bases and 6 bases, there was a span of 17 bases. CDR1 is SEHNR, CDR2 FQNEAQ, per germline (reference sequence). The CDR3 DNA reads as TGTGCCAGCAGCCCGGGACACACGGGGGGCGAGCAGTACTTC. As protein: CASSPGHTGGEQYF.

This chain connects TRBV4-2 to TRBJ2-1, with D possibly being TRBD1 (5 bases). The CDR3 runs 17 residues. V was clipped by 2 bases and J by 0 bases, with 14 bases between them. The germline V gene has CDR1 LGHNA and CDR2 YNFKEQ. The CDR3 sequence: CASSQIPTASSYNEQFF. The CDR3 DNA is TGTGCCAGCAGCCAAATACCGACAGCCAGCTCCTACAATGAGCAGTTCTTC.

The chain recombines TRBV5-8 with TRBJ2-1, with TRBD2 identical over 9 bases. V gave up 1 base and J gave up 4 bases; unmatched junction bases: 9. Germline loops: CDR1 SGHTS, CDR2 YDEGEE. The CDR3 runs 17 residues. The CDR3 DNA follows: TGTGCCAGCAGCTTGTTGTTAGCGGGAGCCCTATACAATGAGCAGTTCTTC. Amino acid sequence: CASSLLLAGALYNEQFF.

This clone was observed a few times. The chain couples TRBV7-8 to TRBJ1-1; TRBD1 is a possible D gene (5 bases). The germline V and J ends were trimmed by 0 bases and 5 bases, with 16 bases remaining between them. In germline, CDR1 is SGHVS, CDR2 FQNEAQ. This CDR3 has 16 amino acids. CDR3 loop: CASSLAQTGGGTEAFF. The CDR3 DNA follows: TGTGCCAGCAGCTTAGCCCAAACGGGGGGAGGAACTGAAGCTTTCTTT.

This clone was seen more than once but under ten times. J is TRBJ1-5 and V is TRBV25-1; TRBD1 matches 8 bases. The CDR3 is made up of 16 amino acids. After removal of 2 bases from V and 3 bases from J, the junction contained 6 bases not matched to a gene. In germline, CDR1 is MGHDK, CDR2 SYGVNS. This chain's CDR3 is CASSEGFQGANQPQHF. The CDR3 nucleotides are TGTGCCAGCAGTGAAGGGTTTCAGGGGGCCAATCAGCCCCAGCATTTT.

V is TRBV27 and J is TRBJ2-5; the D gene is possibly TRBD2 (6 bases). This CDR3 contains 12 residues. With 10 bases removed from V and 3 bases from J, the gap between germline ends came to 12 bases. The germline V gene encodes CDR1 MNHEY and CDR2 SMNVEV (reference sequence). As DNA, the CDR3 is TGTGCCACCGCGGACTACGAAGAGACCCAGTACTTC. This encodes CATADYEETQYF.

This chain connects TRBV6-4 to TRBJ2-4; 8 bases agree with TRBD2. CDR3 length equals 14 residues. After removal of 5 bases from V and 8 bases from J, the junction contained 8 bases not matched to a gene. CDR1 and CDR2 (germline): MRHNA, SNTAGT. Here the CDR3 DNA reads TGTGCCAGCAGTCGGGGGGGCGATCGAGACATTCAGTACTTC. It codes for CASSRGGDRDIQYF.

The J gene is TRBJ1-2, the V gene TRBV28; weak D call: TRBD1 (5 bases). The CDR3 loop spans 14 amino acids. V gave up 4 bases and J gave up 3 bases, with 12 bases separating them. Germline V gives CDR1 MDHEN, CDR2 SYDVKM. This CDR3 reads CASSSSDRYYGYTF. In DNA form, the CDR3 reads TGTGCCAGCAGTTCCTCCGACAGATACTATGGCTACACCTTC.

This clone was found a few times. J is TRBJ1-1 and V is TRBV30; possibly TRBD1 for D (6 bases). Trimming removed 4 bases at V and 3 bases at J, with 18 bases between. The CDR3 is 15 residues long. CDR1 is GTSNPN and CDR2 is SVGIG in the germline V gene (reference sequence). This chain's CDR3 is CAWTGVNLGYTEAFF. The DNA of the CDR3 is TGTGCCTGGACAGGGGTTAATTTGGGGTACACTGAAGCTTTCTTT.

The chain couples TRBV5-4 to TRBJ2-3, with 9 nucleotides matching TRBD2. The CDR3 contains 18 residues. Germline trimming cut 4 bases from V and 6 bases from J; bases unmatched to any gene: 18. The germline CDR1 and CDR2 sequences are SGHNT and YYREEE (reference sequence). CDR3 DNA sequence: TGTGCCAGCAGCACCCGACAGGGTGAGTCTAGCGGGATTGATACGCAGTATTTT. Translating it yields CASSTRQGESSGIDTQYF.

The chain couples TRBV7-9 to TRBJ2-7; 8 bases are a match to TRBD1. Per germline, CDR1 SEHNR and CDR2 FQNEAQ (reference sequence). With V trimmed by 5 bases and J by 3 bases, 3 bases remained unmatched. CDR3 length: 13 residues. CDR3 nucleotide sequence: TGTGCCAGCAGCCCAGGACAGGGCTACGAGCAGTACTTC. Residues: CASSPGQGYEQYF.

The V and J genes are TRBV5-1 and TRBJ1-1, with 9 positions matching TRBD1. The CDR3 has 17 amino acids. J gave up 1 base and V 1 base, and 8 bases lay outside the gene matches. CDR1 and CDR2 from the germline V gene are SGHRS and YFSETQ. CDR3 loop: CASSLNSLDRGNTEAFF. The CDR3 DNA reads as TGCGCCAGCAGCTTGAACTCCCTGGACAGGGGGAACACTGAAGCTTTCTTT.

This clone was detected only a few times. J is TRBJ2-5 and V is TRBV7-2; 7 nucleotides line up with TRBD1. The assigned J gene may be wrong: the sequence end matches TRBJ2-7 better. Per germline, CDR1 SGHTA and CDR2 FQGNSA. The CDR3 totals 15 residues. The CDR3 nucleotides are TGTGCCAGCAGCTTAGTAGGGGGCCGAGGAAACGAGCAGTACTTC. Residues: CASSLVGGRGNEQYF.

This rearrangement joins TRBV11-2 to TRBJ2-2; 7 nucleotides match TRBD1. The CDR3 is made up of 16 amino acids. V gave up 5 bases and J gave up 1 base; unmatched junction bases: 7. Germline-derived CDR1 and CDR2 are SGHAT and FQNNGV. The CDR3 loop reads CASSRTGPRNTGELFF. CDR3 coding DNA: TGTGCCAGCAGCCGGACAGGCCCGAGGAACACCGGGGAGCTGTTTTTT. The full variable domain, its missing parts supplied by reference TRBV11-2 and TRBJ2-2, is EAGVAQSPRYKIIEKRQSVAFWCNPISGHATLYWYQQILGQGPKLLIQFQNNGVVDDSQLPKDRFSAERLKGVDSTLKIQPAKLEDSAVYLCASSRTGPRNTGELFFGEGSRLTVL.

The chain employs TRBV27 and TRBJ2-4; possible D gene TRBD1, 5 bases. Germline CDR1 is MNHEY and CDR2 is SMNVEV (reference sequence). The CDR3 totals 13 residues. The V gene lost 2 bases and the J gene lost 5 bases, with 7 bases spanning the gap. The CDR3 DNA follows: TGTGCCAGCAGTTTACTGACAGAAAACATTCAGTACTTC. Protein sequence: CASSLLTENIQYF.